Below are 4 T cell receptor beta chains sequenced from a single sample in a study of T cell responses to AZD1222 COVID-19 vaccine. The method was immunoSEQ multiplex PCR; TCRdb's version includes in-frame clones alone and lacks a portion of them. Altogether 120,000 or so clones are present, around 93% being singletons, with the ten largest covering around 14%. The input for sequencing was peripheral blood, taken on day 0 of AZD1222 vaccination. The receptors come from an adult in good health.

V gene TRBV30 combines with J gene TRBJ1-2, with D perhaps TRBD1 (5 bases). The CDR3 consists of 14 residues. CDR1 and CDR2 (germline): GTSNPN, SVGIG (reference sequence). Trimming took off 2 bases at V and 6 bases at J, with 16 bases between the two ends. This CDR3 is CAWSRTTGTDGYTF. The CDR3 DNA sequence: TGTGCCTGGAGTCGCACAACCGGGACCGATGGCTACACCTTC.

V and J are TRBV9 and TRBJ1-4, with 9 bases aligning to TRBD1. This CDR3 is 16 amino acids long. Germline V lookup: CDR1 SGDLS, CDR2 YYNGEE. With 4 bases clipped from V and 2 bases from J, the junction kept 6 bases outside the gene matches. This CDR3 reads CASSPGTGRTNEKLFF. The CDR3 DNA is TGTGCCAGCAGCCCGGGGACAGGGCGGACTAATGAAAAACTGTTTTTT. Full variable domain (remainder filled in from reference TRBV9 and TRBJ1-4): DSGVTQTPKHLITATGQRVTLRCSPRSGDLSVYWYQQSLDQGLQFLIQYYNGEERAKGNILERFSAQQFPDLHSELNLSSLELGDSALYFCASSPGTGRTNEKLFFGSGTQLSVL.

This clone has only one observation. The chain links TRBV9 to TRBJ1-2; unclear D gene. The CDR3 sequence is 12 residues long. Germline V CDR1 and CDR2: SGDLS, YYNGEE. With 0 bases removed from V and 8 bases from J, the gap between germline ends came to 8 bases. This CDR3 reads CASSVGPSGYTF. CDR3 DNA: TGTGCCAGCAGCGTAGGACCGTCGGGCTACACCTTC. The full variable domain, completed using reference TRBV9 and TRBJ1-2, is DSGVTQTPKHLITATGQRVTLRCSPRSGDLSVYWYQQSLDQGLQFLIQYYNGEERAKGNILERFSAQQFPDLHSELNLSSLELGDSALYFCASSVGPSGYTFGSGTRLTVV.

The rearrangement joins TRBV12-3 or TRBV12-4 to TRBJ1-1, with 9 bases aligning to TRBD1. The V gene end was trimmed by 3 bases and the J gene end by 12 bases; junction bases not matched to a gene: 2. The CDR3 totals 11 residues. The CDR3 DNA is TGTGCCAGCAGTTTGGGGACAGGGCCTTTCTTT. Encoded protein: CASSLGTGPFF.